Following are 26 T cell receptor beta chains from one sample sequenced in a study of OX40 agonist ivuxolimab in advanced cancers. Sequenced by immunoSEQ multiplex PCR; TCRdb stores in-frame clones only, minus some. Among tens of thousands of clones, about 87% were seen once, and the ten largest hold 30% to 35%. The sample in question was CD4+ or CD8+ T cells sorted from blood, obtained in a trial of the OX40 agonist ivuxolimab. These receptors all stem from an adult with an advanced solid tumor such as melanoma, head and neck, liver or kidney cancer.

This chain links TRBV10-1 with TRBJ2-7; TRBD2 aligns across 13 bases. With 3 bases clipped from V and 6 bases from J, the junction kept 11 bases outside the gene matches. CDR3 length: 17 residues. Germline CDR1 reads WNHNN; CDR2 reads SYGVQD (reference sequence). CDR3 DNA: TGCGCCAGCAGTGATTACGGACTAGCGGGGGAAAACTCCGAGCAGTACTTC. Protein sequence: CASSDYGLAGENSEQYF.

V is TRBV7-9 and J is TRBJ2-7; TRBD1 aligns across 7 bases. This CDR3 has 15 amino acids. Germline CDR1 reads SEHNR; CDR2 reads FQNEAQ (reference sequence). V lost 4 bases, J lost 0 bases, and 6 bases stayed unmatched. CDR3 protein: CASSSTGADSYEQYF. The DNA for the CDR3 is TGTGCCAGCAGCTCTACAGGGGCCGACTCCTACGAGCAGTACTTC.

This clone was recorded once. J is TRBJ2-7 and V is TRBV23-1; TRBD1 matches 10 bases. TRBV23-1 is flagged as an ORF with uncertain function. The CDR3 sequence is 14 residues long. V lost 4 bases and J lost 8; bases outside the gene matches: 8. In DNA form, the CDR3 reads TGCGCCAGCAGTCGGGGACAGGGGTGTTACAAGCAGTACTTC. Translated: CASSRGQGCYKQYF.

The genes are TRBV7-9 and TRBJ2-7; D might be TRBD1 or TRBD2, each matching 5 bases. The CDR3 sequence is 14 residues long. CDR1 is SEHNR and CDR2 is FQNEAQ in the germline V gene (reference sequence). V was trimmed by 0 bases and J by 1 base, leaving 7 bases between them. CDR3 protein: CASSLAGRSYEQYF. CDR3 nucleotides: TGTGCCAGCAGCTTAGCGGGACGTTCCTACGAGCAGTACTTC.

This chain links TRBV19 with TRBJ1-1; TRBD1 matches at 7 bases. V dropped 5 bases and J dropped 1; count of bases not matched to a gene: 7. Germline values: CDR1 LNHDA, CDR2 SQIVND (reference sequence). The CDR3 totals 15 residues. CDR3 residues: CASSLRQGRNTEAFF. The CDR3 DNA is TGTGCCAGTAGTCTTCGACAGGGAAGGAACACTGAAGCTTTCTTT.

The gene calls are TRBV7-2 and TRBJ1-2; the D is unclear. The germline V and J ends were trimmed by 5 bases and 4 bases, with 11 bases remaining between them. The CDR3 runs to 13 residues. Germline assignment: CDR1 SGHTA and CDR2 FQGNSA. The CDR3 sequence is CASSPSGVYGYTF. The CDR3, as DNA: TGTGCCAGCAGCCCCTCTGGGGTCTATGGCTACACCTTC. Full variable domain (outside the CDR3, taken from reference TRBV7-2 and TRBJ1-2): GAGVSQSPSNKVTEKGKDVELRCDPISGHTALYWYRQSLGQGLEFLIYFQGNSAPDKSGLPSDRFSAERTGGSVSTLTIQRTQQEDSAVYLCASSPSGVYGYTFGSGTRLTVV.

The CDR3 bases are TGTGCCAGCAGCTTAAATGGCTACACCTTC. Its protein product is CASSLNGYTF. V usage is TRBV11-2 and J usage is TRBJ1-2; D unresolved. The CDR3 loop spans 10 amino acids. The germline CDR1 and CDR2 sequences are SGHAT and FQNNGV. V lost 2 bases to trimming and J lost 6 bases, with 1 base between them.

V is TRBV16 and J is TRBJ2-5; D is unclear. The CDR3 covers 15 residues. Germline V gives CDR1 KGHSY, CDR2 FQNENV. V gave up 0 bases and J gave up 2 bases, with 10 bases separating them. CDR3 bases: TGTGCCAGCAGCCAATCTTGGAACTCGCAAGAGACCCAGTACTTC. This encodes CASSQSWNSQETQYF.

The chain recombines TRBV19 with TRBJ1-1, with 9 bases aligning to TRBD1. Germline CDR1 LNHDA, CDR2 SQIVND (reference sequence). V shed 0 bases, J shed 6 bases, and the junction held 8 bases outside the gene matches. The CDR3 totals 16 residues. The CDR3 DNA follows: TGTGCCAGTAGTATAGAAATGAGACAGGGGGTTGCTGAAGCTTTCTTT. Translation: CASSIEMRQGVAEAFF.

This clone came up once. V gene TRBV6-5 combines with J gene TRBJ1-2; D ambiguous. V was clipped by 0 bases and J by 0 bases, with 2 bases between them. The CDR3 is 13 amino acids. From germline, CDR1 is MNHEY and CDR2 SVGAGI. This CDR3 reads CASSYSSNYGYTF. CDR3 nucleotides: TGTGCCAGCAGTTACTCTTCTAACTATGGCTACACCTTC.

The rearrangement uses TRBV5-1 and TRBJ2-5; TRBD2 aligns across 11 bases. Trimming took 1 base from V and 4 from J; bases not matched to a gene: 9. The germline V gene encodes CDR1 SGHRS and CDR2 YFSETQ. This CDR3 has 17 amino acids. The CDR3 DNA reads TGCGCCAGCAGCTTGCCCCTAGCGGGGGGCCCAGGAGAGACCCAGTACTTC. Translating gives CASSLPLAGGPGETQYF.

J is TRBJ1-1 and V is TRBV28; TRBD1 agrees at 8 bases. Trimming cost V 4 bases and J 3 bases; bases outside gene matches: 4. CDR1 is MDHEN and CDR2 is SYDVKM in the germline V gene. The CDR3 contains 14 residues. CDR3 residues: CASSYRGRDTEAFF. The CDR3 coding sequence is TGTGCCAGCAGTTACAGGGGGAGGGACACTGAAGCTTTCTTT.

The rearrangement links TRBV5-5 to TRBJ2-7; 10 nucleotides agree with TRBD1. Germline V lookup: CDR1 SGHKS, CDR2 YYEKEE (reference sequence). The length of the CDR3 is 15 residues. V shed 4 bases, J shed 1 base, and the junction held 5 bases outside the gene matches. CDR3 coding DNA: TGTGCCAGCAGCCCCGGGACAGGGGCGTCCTACGAGCAGTACTTC. Translating gives CASSPGTGASYEQYF. Full variable domain (outside the CDR3, taken from reference TRBV5-5 and TRBJ2-7): DAGVTQSPTHLIKTRGQQVTLRCSPISGHKSVSWYQQVLGQGPQFIFQYYEKEERGRGNFPDRFSARQFPNYSSELNVNALLLGDSALYLCASSPGTGASYEQYFGPGTRLTVT.

In this sample, this clone turned up a few times. The V and J genes are TRBV2 and TRBJ2-7; D unclear. V lost 7 bases to trimming and J lost 3 bases, with 16 bases between them. CDR1 is SNHLY, CDR2 FYNNEI, per germline. CDR3 length: 14 residues. The CDR3 region is CASTNPGSSYEQYF. The CDR3 DNA follows: TGTGCCAGCACCAACCCTGGCTCAAGCTACGAGCAGTACTTC.

This clone showed up just once. The chain is built from TRBV28 and TRBJ2-2, with D perhaps being TRBD1 or TRBD2 (5 bases each). The CDR3 contains 15 residues. Germline CDR1 and CDR2: MDHEN and SYDVKM. The V end was cut by 5 bases, the J end by 7 bases, with 17 bases between. The CDR3 DNA reads TGTGCCAGCAGTCCGATGGGACCCCGCGGCGGGGAGCTGTTTTTT. This sequence encodes CASSPMGPRGGELFF.

As to this clone: A far larger clone is just one base off, so this is likely a read error. This sample includes further DNA sequences coding for the same CDR3. The rearrangement joins TRBV10-2 to TRBJ2-7, with no clear D. V was pared by 1 base and J by 5 bases, with 0 bases between. This CDR3 is built from 10 residues. Germline values: CDR1 WSHSY, CDR2 SAAADI. CDR3 bases: TGCGCCAGCAGTGAGTACGAGCAGTACTTC. Protein sequence: CASSEYEQYF.

V gene TRBV29-1 combines with J gene TRBJ1-1, with a possible D match to TRBD1 (6 bases). The V and J ends lost 4 bases and 11 bases respectively, with 17 bases between them. In germline, CDR1 is SQVTM, CDR2 ANQGSEA. This CDR3 contains 12 residues. CDR3 amino acids: CSVASQTGRAFF. The CDR3 DNA reads TGCAGCGTTGCTTCCCAAACAGGGCGCGCTTTCTTT.

The V and J genes are TRBV19 and TRBJ2-1; TRBD2 matches 12 bases. The CDR3 sequence is 17 residues long. After removal of 1 base from V and 9 bases from J, the junction contained 10 bases not matched to a gene. CDR1 is LNHDA, CDR2 SQIVND, per germline (reference sequence). The CDR3 reads CASSIGLTSGSYIEQFF. In DNA form, the CDR3 reads TGTGCCAGTAGTATAGGTCTGACTAGCGGGAGTTATATTGAGCAGTTCTTC.

This sequence joins TRBV15 and TRBJ2-5; 13 bases agree with TRBD2. The CDR3 contains 15 residues. V lost 3 bases, J lost 2 bases, and 0 bases stayed unmatched. Germline V gives CDR1 LNHNV, CDR2 YYDKDF (reference sequence). In nucleotides, the CDR3 is TGTGCCACCAGCAGGACTAGCGGGGGGCAAGAGACCCAGTACTTC. Translating gives CATSRTSGGQETQYF.

This chain joins TRBV5-4 and TRBJ1-6, with D uncertain. The V end lost 4 bases, the J end lost 9 bases, and 17 bases lay between the germline ends. CDR1 and CDR2 (germline): SGHNT, YYREEE (reference sequence). CDR3 length: 15 residues. The CDR3 bases are TGTGCCAGCAGCCCCCCGCCGGGGATGGGTTCACCCCTCCACTTT. This translates into CASSPPPGMGSPLHF.

The chain uses TRBV5-1 and TRBJ1-1, with no clear D. Trimming removed 0 bases at V and 7 bases at J, with 10 bases between. Germline V gene sequence: CDR1 SGHRS, CDR2 YFSETQ. This CDR3 contains 13 residues. The DNA of the CDR3 is TGCGCCAGCAGCTTGGACAGATTGAGTGAAGCTTTCTTT. This gives the protein CASSLDRLSEAFF.

The V call is TRBV30, the J call TRBJ2-1; D uncertain. Germline lookup yields CDR1 GTSNPN and CDR2 SVGIG (reference sequence). The CDR3 consists of 12 residues. V was pared by 0 bases and J by 3 bases, with 3 bases between. Here the CDR3 reads CAWSVRYNEQFF. CDR3 in DNA: TGTGCCTGGAGTGTTCGCTACAATGAGCAGTTCTTC.

This chain links TRBV29-1 with TRBJ2-7, with TRBD1 identical over 8 bases. The CDR3 is made up of 13 amino acids. The germline V gene encodes CDR1 SQVTM and CDR2 ANQGSEA. Trimming at V came to 5 bases and at J to 2 bases, leaving 5 bases not matched to a gene. The CDR3: CSVRGQGAYEQYF. CDR3 bases: TGCAGCGTTCGTGGACAGGGAGCCTACGAGCAGTACTTC.

There are a few counts of this clone. This chain links TRBV27 with TRBJ1-1; perhaps TRBD1 as D (5 bases). V lost 3 bases, J lost 4 bases, and 12 bases lay in between. Germline values: CDR1 MNHEY, CDR2 SMNVEV (reference sequence). This CDR3 is built from 14 residues. CDR3: CASSLRGDSTEAFF. The CDR3 nucleotides read TGTGCCAGCAGTTTGAGGGGAGATAGCACTGAAGCTTTCTTT.

This chain joins TRBV4-3 and TRBJ2-1; D not certain. The CDR3 is 14 residues long. Germline CDR1 and CDR2: LGHNA and YSLEER. The ends were cut back, 2 bases at V and 3 bases at J, with 8 bases in the middle. The CDR3 region has the DNA TGCGCCAGCAGCCAAACAGTGGGCTACAATGAGCAGTTCTTC. Encoded protein: CASSQTVGYNEQFF.

A single count supports this clone. The chain carries TRBV27 and TRBJ2-3; the D gene could be TRBD1 or TRBD2 (6 bases each). The germline gives CDR1 MNHEY, CDR2 SMNVEV (reference sequence). Trimming pared 2 bases from V and 6 bases from J, leaving 9 bases between. The CDR3 covers 13 residues. The CDR3 sequence: CASSLRGLDTQYF. CDR3 nucleotides: TGTGCCAGCAGTTTACGGGGGCTGGATACGCAGTATTTT.